The clone carrying this T cell receptor (beta chain) has a single count. Germline V gene sequence: CDR1 SGHAT, CDR2 FQNNGV. The CDR3 has 15 amino acids. V lost 3 bases and J lost 5; bases outside the gene matches: 3. The assay was immunoSEQ multiplex PCR, and TCRdb's table has in-frame clones only and misses some. Among tens of thousands of clones listed, roughly 93% were seen once. The data stem from a study of control samples from healthy donors and cancer patients. The chain uses TRBV11-2 and TRBJ2-3, with 12 bases matching TRBD2. Sequencing was performed on PBMCs. The sequence was collected from a woman aged 40 to 55 with lung cancer. The CDR3 sequence: CASSFLAGGLDTQYF. The CDR3 DNA follows: TGTGCCAGCAGCTTCCTAGCGGGGGGGTTAGATACGCAGTATTTT.